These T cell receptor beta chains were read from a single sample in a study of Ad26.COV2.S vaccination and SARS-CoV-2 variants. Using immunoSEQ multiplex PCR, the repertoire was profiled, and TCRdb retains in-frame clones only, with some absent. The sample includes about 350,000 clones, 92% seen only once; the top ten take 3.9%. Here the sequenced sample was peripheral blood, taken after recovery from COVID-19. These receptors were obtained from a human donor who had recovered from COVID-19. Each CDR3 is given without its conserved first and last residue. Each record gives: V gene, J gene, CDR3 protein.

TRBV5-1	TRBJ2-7	ASSPLGTGIYEQY
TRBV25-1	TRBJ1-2	ASSEYQDGYGYT
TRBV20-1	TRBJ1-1	SATPIGEAF
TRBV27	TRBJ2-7	ASSPRTGGFYEQY
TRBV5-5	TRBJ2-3	ASSPDLRTDTQY
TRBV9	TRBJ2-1	ASSGGRKGLADEQF
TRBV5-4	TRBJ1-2	ASSRTGDLII
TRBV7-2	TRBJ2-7	ASSYQRGWDSSYEQY
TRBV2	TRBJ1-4	ASRLFGTPNEKLF
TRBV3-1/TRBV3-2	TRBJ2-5	ASSQGSAYQETQY
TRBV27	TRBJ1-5	ASSSRSNQPQH
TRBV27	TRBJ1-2	ATVNRGGYGYT
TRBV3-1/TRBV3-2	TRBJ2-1	ASSQAASGGNEQF
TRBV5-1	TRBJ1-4	ASSLFRPGTGSTNEKLF
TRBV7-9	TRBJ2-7	ASSLVGGESYEQY
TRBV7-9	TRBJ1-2	ASSLNKGTNYGYT
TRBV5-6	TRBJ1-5	ASSFGGDQPQH
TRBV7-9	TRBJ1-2	ASSFMLTGSVGYT
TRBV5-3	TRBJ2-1	ARSSALLQGNEQF
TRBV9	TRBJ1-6	ASSVAGDALPSPLH
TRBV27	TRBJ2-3	ASSWGARDTQY
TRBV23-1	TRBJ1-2	ASSPPGQGRGYT
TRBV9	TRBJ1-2	ASSVGGGYT
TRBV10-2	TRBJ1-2	ASSDRGRGGYT
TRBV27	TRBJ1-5	ASSQRVGRPQH
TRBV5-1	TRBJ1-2	ASSTEQYGYT
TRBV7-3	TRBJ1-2	ASSLQRAGYT
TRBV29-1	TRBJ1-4	SARAGTNEKLF
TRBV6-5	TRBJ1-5	ASSYRGLGGQPQH
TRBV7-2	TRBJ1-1	ASSLGLAGGTEAF
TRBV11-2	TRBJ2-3	ASSFQGGVTDTQY
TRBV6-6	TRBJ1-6	ASITGASIHNSPLH
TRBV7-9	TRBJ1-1	ASNELQGSSEAF
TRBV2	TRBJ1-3	ASSERSGNTIY
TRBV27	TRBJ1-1	ASSLSRVGRGYTEAF
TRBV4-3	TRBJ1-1	ASSQDGQSYSLTF
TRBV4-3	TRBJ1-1	ASSQARRYTEAF
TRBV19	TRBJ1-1	ASSIDAGHTEAF
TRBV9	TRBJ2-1	ASSVVRLTLEGEQF
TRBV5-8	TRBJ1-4	ASSLPVHEKLF
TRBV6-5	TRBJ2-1	ASRPLAGGSGEQF
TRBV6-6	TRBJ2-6	ASSRPVGISGANVLT
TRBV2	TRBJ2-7	ASTGQLYEQY
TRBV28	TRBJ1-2	ASSLEGRSYGYT
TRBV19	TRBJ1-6	AGSLEAGGFSPLH
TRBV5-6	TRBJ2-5	ASSLATPGQGEETQY
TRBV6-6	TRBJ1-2	ASSQSRGQGAYGYT
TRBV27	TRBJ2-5	ASSSPSGGRETQY
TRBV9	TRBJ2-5	ASSAGSGGRETQY
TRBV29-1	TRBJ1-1	SVAARGYTEAF
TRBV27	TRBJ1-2	ASSLTGLGYNYGYT
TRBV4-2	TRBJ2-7	ASSQATTTSYEQY
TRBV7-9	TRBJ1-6	ASSPRVSFESPLH
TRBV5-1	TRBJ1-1	ASSLGRGTEAF